Presented here are 7 T cell receptor beta chains from one specimen sequenced in a study of blood T cell repertoires in COVID-19. Data came from immunoSEQ multiplex PCR; TCRdb stores just in-frame clones and leaves some out. The data hold 120,000 or so clones, with about 88% observed a single time. Sequencing was performed on peripheral blood. The receptors come from a woman over 75 with acute or convalescent COVID-19.

This chain joins TRBV6-6 and TRBJ1-2; 7 positions match TRBD1. Trimming took 5 bases from V and 4 from J; bases not matched to a gene: 7. Germline V gene data show CDR1 as MNHNY and CDR2 as SVGAGI (reference sequence). CDR3 length equals 14 residues. CDR3 sequence (DNA): TGTGCCAGCAGTCACACAGGGGACGTCTATGGCTACACCTTC. Amino acid sequence: CASSHTGDVYGYTF.

The chain is built from TRBV11-2 and TRBJ2-6, with TRBD1 identical over 8 bases. Germline V gene sequence: CDR1 SGHAT, CDR2 FQNNGV. The junction had 5 bases not matched to a gene; V was cut back by 3 bases and J by 1 base. The CDR3 is 17 amino acids. The CDR3 is CASSLDRVESGANVLTF. CDR3 nucleotide sequence: TGTGCCAGCAGCTTGGACAGGGTGGAATCTGGGGCCAACGTCCTGACTTTC.

This clone appeared once. Different DNA sequences within this sample yield the same CDR3. The chain joins TRBV18 to TRBJ1-5, with D uncertain. From germline, CDR1 is KGHSH and CDR2 LQKENI. Between the trimmed V and J ends, which lost 3 bases and 2 bases, there was a span of 5 bases. The CDR3 covers 13 residues. CDR3 sequence: CASSPGGNQPQHF. For the CDR3, the DNA is TGTGCCAGCTCACCCGGGGGCAATCAGCCCCAGCATTTT.

The chain recombines TRBV29-1 with TRBJ1-1; weak D call: TRBD1 (6 bases). Germline assignment: CDR1 SQVTM and CDR2 ANQGSEA. This CDR3 comprises 14 residues. The V gene lost 3 bases and the J gene lost 1 base, with 12 bases spanning the gap. The CDR3 is CSVDWGLGNTEAFF. CDR3 coding DNA: TGCAGCGTTGATTGGGGGCTGGGGAACACTGAAGCTTTCTTT.

This chain uses TRBV24-1 with TRBJ1-2, with unresolved D. The CDR3 is 13 residues long. Trimming left V 5 bases short and J 5 bases short, with 11 bases between. From germline, CDR1 is KGHDR and CDR2 SFDVKD. CDR3 sequence (DNA): TGTGCCACCAGTGGAGTGGGCCAATATGGCTACACCTTC. Translating it yields CATSGVGQYGYTF.

Only a few counts were recorded for this clone. The genes are TRBV10-1 and TRBJ2-2; D is uncertain. Germline V gene sequence: CDR1 WNHNN, CDR2 SYGVQD (reference sequence). The CDR3 extends over 13 amino acids. Trimming took 3 bases from V and 0 from J, leaving 2 bases between them. As DNA, the CDR3 is TGCGCCAGCAGTGATACGAACACCGGGGAGCTGTTTTTT. It is translated as CASSDTNTGELFF.

The rearrangement links TRBV3-1 (or the pseudogene TRBV3-2) to TRBJ1-2; D is undetermined. Germline V gene sequence: CDR1 LGHDT, CDR2 YNNKEL (reference sequence). V dropped 4 bases and J dropped 7 bases, with 13 bases sitting between them. The CDR3 totals 13 residues. The CDR3 nucleotides read TGTGCCAGCAGCCCCCTGCGGGCCGGTGGCTACACCTTC. This codes for CASSPLRAGGYTF.